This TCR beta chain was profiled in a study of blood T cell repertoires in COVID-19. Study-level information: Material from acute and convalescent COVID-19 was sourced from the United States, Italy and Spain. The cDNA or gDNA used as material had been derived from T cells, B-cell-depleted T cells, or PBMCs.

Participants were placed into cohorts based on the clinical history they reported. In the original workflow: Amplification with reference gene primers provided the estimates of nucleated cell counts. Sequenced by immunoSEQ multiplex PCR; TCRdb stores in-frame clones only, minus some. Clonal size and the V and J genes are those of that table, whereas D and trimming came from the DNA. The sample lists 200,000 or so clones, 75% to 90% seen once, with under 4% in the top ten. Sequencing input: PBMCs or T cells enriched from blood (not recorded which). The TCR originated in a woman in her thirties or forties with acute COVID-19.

CDR3 protein: CASSLGLQFGLAGVIPGELFF. The CDR3, as DNA: TGCGCCAGCAGCTTGGGTCTCCAGTTTGGACTAGCGGGGGTCATCCCCGGGGAGCTGTTTTTT. The chain combines TRBV5-1 with TRBJ2-2, with 13 bases fitting TRBD2. CDR3 size: 21 residues. CDR1 is SGHRS and CDR2 is YFSETQ in the germline V gene. The V and J ends lost 0 bases and 6 bases, in that order; junction bases with no gene match: 17.